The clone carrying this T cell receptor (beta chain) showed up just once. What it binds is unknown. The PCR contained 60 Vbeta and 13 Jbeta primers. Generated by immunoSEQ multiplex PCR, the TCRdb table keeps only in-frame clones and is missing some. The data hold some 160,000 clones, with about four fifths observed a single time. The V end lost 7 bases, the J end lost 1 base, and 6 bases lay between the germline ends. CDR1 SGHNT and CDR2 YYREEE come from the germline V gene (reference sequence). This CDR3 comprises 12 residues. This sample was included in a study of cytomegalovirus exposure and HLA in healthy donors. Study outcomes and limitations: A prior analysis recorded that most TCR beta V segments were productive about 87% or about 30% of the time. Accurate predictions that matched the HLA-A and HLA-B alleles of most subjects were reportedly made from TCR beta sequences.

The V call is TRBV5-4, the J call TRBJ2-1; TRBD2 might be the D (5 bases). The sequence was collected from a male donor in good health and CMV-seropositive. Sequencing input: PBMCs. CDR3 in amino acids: CASRDSYNEQFF. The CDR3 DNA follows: TGTGCCAGCCGGGATTCCTACAATGAGCAGTTCTTC.